This T cell receptor beta chain is from a study of blood T cell repertoires in COVID-19. Study in general: COVID-19 samples collected from the United States, Italy and Spain covered acute and convalescent phases. T cells, B-cell-depleted T cells, or PBMCs supplied cDNA or gDNA.

In the authors' workflow: Using reference gene primer amplification, nucleated cell counts were estimated. Libraries were prepared by immunoSEQ multiplex PCR; TCRdb keeps only in-frame clonotypes and omits some of them. V and J calls and clone size come straight from that table; D and trimming were deduced from the DNA. The sample holds 200,000 or so clones, 80% to 90% seen once. The V end lost 7 bases, the J end lost 1 base, and 8 bases lay between the germline ends. The germline V gene encodes CDR1 SNHLY and CDR2 FYNNEI. The CDR3 is made up of 14 amino acids. This clone was found once. The sequencing input was peripheral blood. This sequence was found in a woman in her seventies with acute or convalescent COVID-19. The J gene is TRBJ2-6, the V gene TRBV2; possible D gene TRBD2, 6 bases. This chain's CDR3 is CASTGGSGANVLTF. The CDR3 bases are TGTGCCAGCACCGGGGGTTCTGGGGCCAACGTCCTGACTTTC.